Included here is one TCR beta chain sequence, with context. What it recognizes is unknown. The sample belongs to a study of T cell responses to AZD1222 COVID-19 vaccine. Repertoires were generated with immunoSEQ multiplex PCR, while TCRdb's copy carries only in-frame clones and drops some. The table has 150,000 to 180,000 clones, about 87% seen once; the top ten hold around 3.1%. V was pared by 5 bases and J by 12 bases, with 14 bases of the junction left unmatched. The CDR3 sequence is 15 residues long. Germline-derived CDR1 and CDR2 are LGHDT and YNNKEL (reference sequence). Study-level points and caveats: No day 14 peak samples; only post-peak repertoires were characterized. AZD1222 recipients seropositive at baseline numbered only six. Targeting of unmutated variant regions was reportedly seen in nearly half of spike-specific TCRs.

The sequencing here drew on peripheral blood, taken on day 0 of AZD1222 vaccination. The V and J genes are TRBV3-1 (or the pseudogene TRBV3-2) and TRBJ2-7; 12 nucleotides match TRBD2. This TCR was recovered from an adult in good health. The CDR3 here is CASSAPTLAGGSRYF. The CDR3 bases are TGTGCCAGCAGCGCGCCGACACTAGCGGGGGGCAGTCGGTACTTC.